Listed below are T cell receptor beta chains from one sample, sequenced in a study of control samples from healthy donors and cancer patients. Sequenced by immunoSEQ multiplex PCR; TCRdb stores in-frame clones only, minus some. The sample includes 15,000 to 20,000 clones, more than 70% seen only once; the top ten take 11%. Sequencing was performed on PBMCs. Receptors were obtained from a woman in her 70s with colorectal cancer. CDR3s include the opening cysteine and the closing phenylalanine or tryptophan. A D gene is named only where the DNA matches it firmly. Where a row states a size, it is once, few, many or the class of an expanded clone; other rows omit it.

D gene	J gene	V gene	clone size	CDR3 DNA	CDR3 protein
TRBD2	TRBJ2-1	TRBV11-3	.	TGTGCCAGCAGCTTAGGCACTAGCGGGGGGGCGGGTGAGCAGTTCTTC	CASSLGTSGGAGEQFF
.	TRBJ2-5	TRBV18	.	TGTGCCAGCTCACCGCGAGGGAGCCTAGAGACCCAGTACTTC	CASSPRGSLETQYF
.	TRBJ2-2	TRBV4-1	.	TGCGCCAGCAGCCAAGGGGGACTTACCGGGGAGCTGTTTTTT	CASSQGGLTGELFF
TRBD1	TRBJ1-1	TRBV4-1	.	TGCGCCAGCAGCCAACGGGCAGGGGGGGACACTGAAGCTTTCTTT	CASSQRAGGDTEAFF
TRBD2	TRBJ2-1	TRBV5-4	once	TGTGCCAGCAGCTTGTGGGGGGGTTCCAATGAGCAGTTCTTC	CASSLWGGSNEQFF
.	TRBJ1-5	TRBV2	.	TGTGCCAGCACTTGGCAAGTCAATCAGCCCCAGCATTTT	CASTWQVNQPQHF
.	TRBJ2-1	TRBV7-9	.	TGTGCCAGCAGTGAGGATGTGTTCTCCTACAATGAGCAGTTCTTC	CASSEDVFSYNEQFF
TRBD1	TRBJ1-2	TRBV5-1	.	TGCGCCAGCAGCTTGGCTCCGACGGACAGGGTTAGGGGCTACACCTTC	CASSLAPTDRVRGYTF
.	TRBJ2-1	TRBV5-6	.	TGTGCCAGCAGCTGGGGGCTGTACAATGAGCAGTTCTTC	CASSWGLYNEQFF
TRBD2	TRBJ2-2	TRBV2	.	TGTGCCAACCAAGCGGGGGGGAACACCGGGGAGCTGTTTTTT	CANQAGGNTGELFF
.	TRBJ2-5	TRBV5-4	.	TGTGCCAGCAGCTTGGATAACGGGAAGGAGACCCAGTACTTC	CASSLDNGKETQYF
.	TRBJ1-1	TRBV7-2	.	TGTGCCAGCAGCCCAACCGCGGGGGGTACTGAAGCTTTCTTT	CASSPTAGGTEAFF
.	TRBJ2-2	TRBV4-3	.	TGCGCCAGCATGGCCGGGACGAACACCGGGGAGCTGTTTTTT	CASMAGTNTGELFF
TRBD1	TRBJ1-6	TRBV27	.	TGTGCCAGCAGGCTCCCGGGACAGGGGGGGTCACCCCTCCACTTT	CASRLPGQGGSPLHF
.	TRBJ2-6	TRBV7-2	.	TGTGCCAGCAGCCGGGGACGGAGCGGTGGGGCCAACGTCCTGACTTTC	CASSRGRSGGANVLTF
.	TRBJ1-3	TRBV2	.	TGTGCCAGCAGTCCCTCCCCGCGAGACACCATATATTTT	CASSPSPRDTIYF
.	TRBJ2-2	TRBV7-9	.	TGTGCCAGCGGATATGCCCAGGGTGGGAGCACCGGGGAGCTGTTTTTT	CASGYAQGGSTGELFF
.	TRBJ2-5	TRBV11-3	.	TGTGCCAGCAGCTTCGGTTTCAGGGGCCAAGAGACCCAGTACTTC	CASSFGFRGQETQYF
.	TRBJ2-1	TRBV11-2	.	TGTGCCAGCAGCAACAATGAGCAGTTCTTC	CASSNNEQFF
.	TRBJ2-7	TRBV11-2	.	TGTGCCAGCAGCTTATCGACAGGTCTGGTGGTCGAGCAGTACTTC	CASSLSTGLVVEQYF
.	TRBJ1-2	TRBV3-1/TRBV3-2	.	TGTGCCAGCAGCCAAGATCTGGTGGATGGCTACACCTTC	CASSQDLVDGYTF
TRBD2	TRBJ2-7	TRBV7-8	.	TGTGCCAGCAGCACTTGGGAGGGGCCCTACGAGCAGTACTTC	CASSTWEGPYEQYF
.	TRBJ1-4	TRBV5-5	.	TGTGCCAGCAGCTTGGGAGGTTACGCTGCAACTAATGAAAAACTGTTTTTT	CASSLGGYAATNEKLFF
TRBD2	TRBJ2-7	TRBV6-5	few	TGTGCCAGCGGGACTAGCGGAACCTACGAGCAGTACTTC	CASGTSGTYEQYF
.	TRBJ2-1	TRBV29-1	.	TGCAGCGTTCGGGGAATCCTGGATGAGCAGTTCTTC	CSVRGILDEQFF
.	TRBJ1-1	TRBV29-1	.	TGCACGGGAGGGGGGGCCACTGAAGCTTTCTTT	CTGGGATEAFF
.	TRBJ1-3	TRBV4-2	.	TGTGCCAGCAGCAGGGCATCTGGAAACACCATATATTTT	CASSRASGNTIYF
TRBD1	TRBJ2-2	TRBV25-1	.	TGTGCCAGTACCGGGACAGGGTTTTCCGGGGAGCTGTTTTTT	CASTGTGFSGELFF
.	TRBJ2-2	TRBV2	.	TGTGCCAGCTGCTCCACCGGGGAGCTGTTTTTT	CASCSTGELFF
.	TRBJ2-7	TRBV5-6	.	TGTGCCAGCAGCCAAGCCCGGGACGAGCAGTACTTC	CASSQARDEQYF
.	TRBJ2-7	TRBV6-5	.	TGTGCCAGCAGTTACGGCCTCTCCTACGAGCAGTACTTC	CASSYGLSYEQYF
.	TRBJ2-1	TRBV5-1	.	TGCGCCAGCAGCCACACACCACAGGGAATTAGTGAGCAGTTCTTC	CASSHTPQGISEQFF
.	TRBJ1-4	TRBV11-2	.	TGTGCCAGCAGCTTAGGGCAAGGGAAAAAACTGTTTTTT	CASSLGQGKKLFF
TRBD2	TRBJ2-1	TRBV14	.	TGTGCCAGCAGCCAAGATCCCCTAGCGGGAGTGATGAATGAGCAGTTCTTC	CASSQDPLAGVMNEQFF
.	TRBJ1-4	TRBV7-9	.	TGTGCCAGCAGCCCAAACAGGGCCCGCAATGAAAAACTGTTTTTT	CASSPNRARNEKLFF
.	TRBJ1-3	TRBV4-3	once	TGCGCCAGCAGCCAAGTGCCAGTCTTCAACTCCGGAAACACCATATATTTT	CASSQVPVFNSGNTIYF
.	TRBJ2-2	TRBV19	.	TGTGCCAGTACAGGGTCGGCCACCGGGGAGCTGTTTTTT	CASTGSATGELFF
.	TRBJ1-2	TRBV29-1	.	TGCAGCGTACGACTCCCTTCTTACGCTGGCTACACCTTC	CSVRLPSYAGYTF
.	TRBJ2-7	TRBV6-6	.	TGTGCCAGCGTCCGAGGGACGGATTCCTACGAGCAGTACTTC	CASVRGTDSYEQYF
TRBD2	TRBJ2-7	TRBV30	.	TGTGCCTGGACCTCCCGGAGAGCGGGAGACTCCTACGAGCAGTACTTC	CAWTSRRAGDSYEQYF
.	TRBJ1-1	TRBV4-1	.	TGCGCCAGCAGCCAAGGCATGAACACTGAAGCTTTCTTT	CASSQGMNTEAFF
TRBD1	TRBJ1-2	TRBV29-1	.	TGCAGCGTCCGGGACAGCTATGGCTACACCTTC	CSVRDSYGYTF
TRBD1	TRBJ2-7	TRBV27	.	TGTGCCAGCAGTTTATCGTCAGGGACAGGGACCTACGAGCAGTACTTC	CASSLSSGTGTYEQYF
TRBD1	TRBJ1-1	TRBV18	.	TGTGCCAGCTCACCAGGGACAGGATTGCCTGAAGCTTTCTTT	CASSPGTGLPEAFF
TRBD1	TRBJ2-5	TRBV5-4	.	TGTGCCAGCAGCTTGGGGACAGGGGAAGAGACCCAGTACTTC	CASSLGTGEETQYF
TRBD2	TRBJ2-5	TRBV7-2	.	TGTGCCAGCAGCTTAGCGCCTAGCGGCGTGTGGACCCAGTACTTC	CASSLAPSGVWTQYF
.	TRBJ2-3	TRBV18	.	TGTGCCAGCTCACCACCGGGACGGAGCACAGATACGCAGTATTTT	CASSPPGRSTDTQYF
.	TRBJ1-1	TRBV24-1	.	TGTGCCACCATGGACCGGGCGGTCTCTGAAGCTTTCTTT	CATMDRAVSEAFF